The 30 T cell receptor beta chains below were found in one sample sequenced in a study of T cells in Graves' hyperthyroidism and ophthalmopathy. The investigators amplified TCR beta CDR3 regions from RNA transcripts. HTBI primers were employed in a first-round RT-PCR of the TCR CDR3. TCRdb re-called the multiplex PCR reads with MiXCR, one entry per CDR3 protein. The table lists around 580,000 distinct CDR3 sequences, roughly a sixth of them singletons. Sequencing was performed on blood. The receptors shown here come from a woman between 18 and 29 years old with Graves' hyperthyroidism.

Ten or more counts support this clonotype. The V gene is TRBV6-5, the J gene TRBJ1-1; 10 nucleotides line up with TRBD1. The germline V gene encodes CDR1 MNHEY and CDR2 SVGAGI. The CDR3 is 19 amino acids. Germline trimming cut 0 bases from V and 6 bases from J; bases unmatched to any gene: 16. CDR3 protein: CASSYSMLGQGRTEAEAFF. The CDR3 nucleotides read TGTGCCAGCAGTTACTCGATGCTGGGACAGGGGCGAACAGAGGCTGAAGCTTTCTTT.

CDR3 DNA: TGCGCCAGCAGCAAGGAACCAGGGGGCGGGTACGAGCAGTACTTC. Its translation is CASSKEPGGGYEQYF. The chain carries TRBV5-1 and TRBJ2-7; 8 nucleotides agree with TRBD1. Unmatched junction bases numbered 10, after V lost 4 bases and J lost 4 bases. Looked up from germline, CDR1 is SGHRS and CDR2 is YFSETQ. The CDR3 runs 15 residues.

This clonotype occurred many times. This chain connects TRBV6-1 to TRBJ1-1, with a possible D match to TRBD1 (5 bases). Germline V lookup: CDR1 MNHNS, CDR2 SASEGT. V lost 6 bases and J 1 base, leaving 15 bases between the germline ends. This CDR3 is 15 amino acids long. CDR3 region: CASRTEMGGNTEAFF. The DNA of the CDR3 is TGTGCCAGCAGGACAGAGATGGGGGGGAACACTGAAGCTTTCTTT.

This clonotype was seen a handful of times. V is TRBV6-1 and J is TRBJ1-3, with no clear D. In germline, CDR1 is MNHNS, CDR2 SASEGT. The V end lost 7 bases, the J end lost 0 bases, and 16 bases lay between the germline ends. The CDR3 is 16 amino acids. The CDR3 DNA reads TGTGCCAGCACCCCCAGGCGGACGAGCTCTGGAAACACCATATATTTT. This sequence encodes CASTPRRTSSGNTIYF.

The CDR3 protein is CASSLLGGIGELFF. The CDR3 DNA sequence: TGTGCCAGCAGCCTGCTAGGGGGAATCGGGGAGCTGTTTTTT. J is TRBJ2-2 and V is TRBV14, with D perhaps TRBD1 (6 bases). Germline V gene lookup returns CDR1 SGHDN and CDR2 FVKESK. There are 14 residues in the CDR3. The ends were cut back, 4 bases at V and 7 bases at J, with 13 bases in the middle.

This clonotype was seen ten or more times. The CDR3 loop reads CAWADRPNTEAFF. The CDR3 region has the DNA TGTGCCTGGGCGGACAGGCCGAACACTGAAGCTTTCTTT. The chain has TRBV30 and TRBJ1-1, with TRBD1 matching over 7 bases. The CDR3 is made up of 13 amino acids. Per the germline V gene, CDR1 is GTSNPN and CDR2 is SVGIG (reference sequence). V lost 5 bases, J lost 1 base, and 4 bases stayed unmatched.

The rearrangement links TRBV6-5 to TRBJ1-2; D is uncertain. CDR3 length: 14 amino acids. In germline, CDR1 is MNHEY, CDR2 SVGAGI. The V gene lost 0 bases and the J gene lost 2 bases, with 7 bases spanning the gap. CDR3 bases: TGTGCCAGCAGTTACTCGTCACAGAACTATGGCTACACCTTC. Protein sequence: CASSYSSQNYGYTF.

The CDR3 DNA reads as TGTGCCAGCAGCTTCAACAGGGCCGCACGGCCCCAGCATTTT. This translates into CASSFNRAARPQHF. The chain has TRBV13 and TRBJ1-5; possible D gene TRBD1, 6 bases. Between the trimmed V and J ends, which lost 3 bases and 9 bases, there was a span of 15 bases. The CDR3 is made up of 14 amino acids. Germline assignment: CDR1 PRHDT and CDR2 FYEKMQ (reference sequence).

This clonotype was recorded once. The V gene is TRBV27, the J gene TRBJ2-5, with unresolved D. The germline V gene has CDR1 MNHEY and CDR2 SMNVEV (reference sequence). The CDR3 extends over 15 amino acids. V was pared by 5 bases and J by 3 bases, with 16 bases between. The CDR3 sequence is CASSPKGLPKETQYF. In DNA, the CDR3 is TGTGCCAGCAGTCCGAAAGGGCTTCCTAAAGAGACCCAGTACTTC.

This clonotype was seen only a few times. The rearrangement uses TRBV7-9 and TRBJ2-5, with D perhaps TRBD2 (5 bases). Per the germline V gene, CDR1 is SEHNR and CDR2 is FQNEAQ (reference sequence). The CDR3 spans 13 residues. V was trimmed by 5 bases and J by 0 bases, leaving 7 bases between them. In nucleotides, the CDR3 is TGTGCCAGCAGCGCGGACTACCAAGAGACCCAGTACTTC. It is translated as CASSADYQETQYF.

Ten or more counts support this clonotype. This CDR3 is CSVLAGSYNEQFF. CDR3 DNA: TGCAGCGTTCTAGCGGGCTCCTACAATGAGCAGTTCTTC. J is TRBJ2-1 and V is TRBV29-1; 8 bases match TRBD2. Germline CDR1 is SQVTM and CDR2 is ANQGSEA. The length of the CDR3 is 13 residues. After removal of 5 bases from V and 0 bases from J, the junction contained 0 bases not matched to a gene.

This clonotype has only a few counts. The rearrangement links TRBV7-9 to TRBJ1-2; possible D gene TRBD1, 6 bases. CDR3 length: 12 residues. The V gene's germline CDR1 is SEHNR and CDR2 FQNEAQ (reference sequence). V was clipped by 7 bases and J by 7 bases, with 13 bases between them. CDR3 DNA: TGTGCCAGCACTATATCGACAGGTGGCTACACCTTC. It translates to CASTISTGGYTF. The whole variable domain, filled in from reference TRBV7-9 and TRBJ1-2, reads DTGVSQNPRHKITKRGQNVTFRCDPISEHNRLYWYRQTLGQGPEFLTYFQNEAQLEKSRLLSDRFSAERPKGSFSTLEIQRTEQGDSAMYLCASTISTGGYTFGSGTRLTVV.

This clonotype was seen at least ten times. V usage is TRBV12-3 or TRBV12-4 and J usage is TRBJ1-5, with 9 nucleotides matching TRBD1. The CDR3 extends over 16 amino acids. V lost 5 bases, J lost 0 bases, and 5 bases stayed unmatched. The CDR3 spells CASSEQGALSNQPQHF. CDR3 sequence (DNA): TGTGCCAGCAGTGAACAGGGGGCGCTTAGCAATCAGCCCCAGCATTTT.

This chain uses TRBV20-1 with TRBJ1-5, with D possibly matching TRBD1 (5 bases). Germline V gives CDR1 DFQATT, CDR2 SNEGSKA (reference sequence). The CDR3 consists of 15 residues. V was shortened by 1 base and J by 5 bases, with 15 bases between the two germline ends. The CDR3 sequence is CSARAPGQTYQPQHF. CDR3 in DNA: TGCAGTGCTAGAGCCCCGGGGCAGACCTATCAGCCCCAGCATTTT.

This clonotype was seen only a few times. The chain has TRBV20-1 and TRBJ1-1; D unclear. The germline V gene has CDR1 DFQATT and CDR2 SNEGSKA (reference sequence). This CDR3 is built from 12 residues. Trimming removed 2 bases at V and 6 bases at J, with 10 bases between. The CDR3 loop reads CSARLPGPEAFF. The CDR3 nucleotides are TGCAGTGCTAGACTCCCCGGGCCTGAAGCTTTCTTT.

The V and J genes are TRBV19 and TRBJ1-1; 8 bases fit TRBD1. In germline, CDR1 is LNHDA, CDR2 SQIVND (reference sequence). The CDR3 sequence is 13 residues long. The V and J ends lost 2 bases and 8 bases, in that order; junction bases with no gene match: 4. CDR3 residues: CASSIRTGTEAFF. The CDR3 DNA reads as TGTGCCAGTAGTATAAGGACAGGGACCGAAGCTTTCTTT.

CDR3 in amino acids: CASSLPPDLLGGNTIYF. As DNA, the CDR3 is TGTGCCAGCAGCTTACCACCCGACTTGTTGGGAGGAAACACCATATATTTT. The V gene is TRBV11-2, the J gene TRBJ1-3, with D unclear. There are 17 residues in the CDR3. Trimming took off 2 bases at V and 4 bases at J, with 18 bases between the two ends. Germline V gives CDR1 SGHAT, CDR2 FQNNGV.

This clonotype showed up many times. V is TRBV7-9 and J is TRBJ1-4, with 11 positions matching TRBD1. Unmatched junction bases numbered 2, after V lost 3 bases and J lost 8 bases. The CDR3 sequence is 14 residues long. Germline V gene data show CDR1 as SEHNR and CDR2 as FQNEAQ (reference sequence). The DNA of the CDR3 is TGTGCCAGCAGCTTGGACAGGGGGCGAGAAAAACTGTTTTTT. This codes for CASSLDRGREKLFF. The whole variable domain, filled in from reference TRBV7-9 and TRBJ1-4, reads DTGVSQNPRHKITKRGQNVTFRCDPISEHNRLYWYRQTLGQGPEFLTYFQNEAQLEKSRLLSDRFSAERPKGSFSTLEIQRTEQGDSAMYLCASSLDRGREKLFFGSGTQLSVL.

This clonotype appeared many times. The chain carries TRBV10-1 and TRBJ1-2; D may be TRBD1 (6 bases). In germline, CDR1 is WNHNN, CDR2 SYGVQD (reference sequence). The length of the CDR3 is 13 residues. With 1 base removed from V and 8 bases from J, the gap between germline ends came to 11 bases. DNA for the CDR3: TGCGCCAGCAGTGAGTACAGGGATTCGGGCTACACCTTC. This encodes CASSEYRDSGYTF.

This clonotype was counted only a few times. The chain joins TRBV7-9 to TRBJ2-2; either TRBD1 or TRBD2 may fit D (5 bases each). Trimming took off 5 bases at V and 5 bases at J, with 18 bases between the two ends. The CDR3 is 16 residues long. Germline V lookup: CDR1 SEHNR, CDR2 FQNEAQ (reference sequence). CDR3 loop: CASSDPRGLFTGELFF. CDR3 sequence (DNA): TGTGCCAGCAGCGATCCCCGGGGCCTGTTTACCGGGGAGCTGTTTTTT.

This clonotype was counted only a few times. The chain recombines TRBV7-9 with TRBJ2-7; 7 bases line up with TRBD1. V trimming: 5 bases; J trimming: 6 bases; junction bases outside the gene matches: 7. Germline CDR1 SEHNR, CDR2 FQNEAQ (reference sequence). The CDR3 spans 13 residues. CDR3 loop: CASSLTTGSEQYF. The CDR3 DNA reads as TGTGCCAGCAGCCTAACGACAGGGAGCGAGCAGTACTTC.

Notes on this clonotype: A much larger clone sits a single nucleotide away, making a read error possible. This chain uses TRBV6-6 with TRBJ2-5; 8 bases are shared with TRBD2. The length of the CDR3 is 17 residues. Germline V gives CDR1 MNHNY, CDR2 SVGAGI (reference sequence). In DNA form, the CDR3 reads TGTGCCAGCAATTACTCAGAGGTAGCGGGGCCCTCAGAGACCCAGTACTTC. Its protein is CASNYSEVAGPSETQYF.

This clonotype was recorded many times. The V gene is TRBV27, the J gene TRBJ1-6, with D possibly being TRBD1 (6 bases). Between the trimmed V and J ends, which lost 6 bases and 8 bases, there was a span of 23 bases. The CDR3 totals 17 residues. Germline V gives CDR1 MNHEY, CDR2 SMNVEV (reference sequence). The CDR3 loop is CASSGTGQRGVDSPLHF. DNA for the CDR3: TGTGCCAGCAGCGGCACGGGGCAGAGGGGGGTTGATTCACCCCTCCACTTT.

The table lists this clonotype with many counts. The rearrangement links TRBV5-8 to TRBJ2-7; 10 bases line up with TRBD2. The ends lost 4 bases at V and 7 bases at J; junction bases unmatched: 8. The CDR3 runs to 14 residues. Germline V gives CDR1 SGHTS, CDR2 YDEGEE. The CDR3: CASSPRLAGVEQYF. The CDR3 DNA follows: TGTGCCAGCAGCCCTCGTCTAGCGGGAGTTGAGCAGTACTTC.

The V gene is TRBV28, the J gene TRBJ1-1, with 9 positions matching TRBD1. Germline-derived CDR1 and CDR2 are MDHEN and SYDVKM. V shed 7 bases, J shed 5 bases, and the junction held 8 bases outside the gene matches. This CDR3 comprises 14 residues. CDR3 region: CASTPGQGTTEAFF. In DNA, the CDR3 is TGTGCCAGCACCCCGGGACAGGGCACGACTGAAGCTTTCTTT.

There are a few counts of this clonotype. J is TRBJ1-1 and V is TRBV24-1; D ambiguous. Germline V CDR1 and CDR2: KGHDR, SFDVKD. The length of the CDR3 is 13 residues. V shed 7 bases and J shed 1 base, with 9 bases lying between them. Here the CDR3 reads CATRKGGNTEAFF. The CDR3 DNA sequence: TGTGCCACCAGGAAAGGAGGGAACACTGAAGCTTTCTTT.

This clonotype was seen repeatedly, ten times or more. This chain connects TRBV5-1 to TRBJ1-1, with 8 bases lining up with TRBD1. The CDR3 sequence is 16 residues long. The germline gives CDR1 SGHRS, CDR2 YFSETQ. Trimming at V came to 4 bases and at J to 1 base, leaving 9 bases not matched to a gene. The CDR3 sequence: CASSRRDRQANTEAFF. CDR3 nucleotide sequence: TGCGCCAGCAGCCGTCGGGACAGGCAAGCGAACACTGAAGCTTTCTTT.

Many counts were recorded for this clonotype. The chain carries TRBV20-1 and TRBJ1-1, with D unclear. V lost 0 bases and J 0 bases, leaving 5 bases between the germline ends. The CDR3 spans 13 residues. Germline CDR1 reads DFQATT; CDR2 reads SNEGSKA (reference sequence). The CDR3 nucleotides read TGCAGTGCTAGAGAACAGATGAACACTGAAGCTTTCTTT. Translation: CSAREQMNTEAFF.

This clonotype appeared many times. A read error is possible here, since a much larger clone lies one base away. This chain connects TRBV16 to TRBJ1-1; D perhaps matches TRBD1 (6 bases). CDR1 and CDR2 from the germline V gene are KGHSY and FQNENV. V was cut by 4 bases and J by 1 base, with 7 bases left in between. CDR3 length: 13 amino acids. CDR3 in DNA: TGTGCCAGCAGCCGGACAGCGAACACTGAAGCTTTCTTT. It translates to CASSRTANTEAFF.

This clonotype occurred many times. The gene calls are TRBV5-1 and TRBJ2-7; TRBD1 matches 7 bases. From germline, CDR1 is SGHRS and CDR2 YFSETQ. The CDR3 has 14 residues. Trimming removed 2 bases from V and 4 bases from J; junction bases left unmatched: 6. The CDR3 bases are TGCGCCAGCAGCTTCTCCGGGACAGATTACGAGCAGTACTTC. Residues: CASSFSGTDYEQYF.